The T cell receptor beta chain described here comes from a study of CD8 T cells in ankylosing spondylitis. Trimming cost V 4 bases and J 3 bases, with 7 bases left between them. Germline-derived CDR1 and CDR2 are MNHNS and SASEGT. The CDR3 loop spans 13 amino acids. Study findings and constraints: It appeared that ankylosing spondylitis blood was characterized by a TCR beta motif of several highly homologous variants. Matched ankylosing spondylitis synovial fluid reportedly contained a significantly enriched population of disease-linked clones.

Comments on this clonotype: The antigen is unknown.

TCRdb used MiXCR to reprocess the 5' RACE reads, holding one entry per CDR3 protein. This table has some 800,000 distinct CDR3 sequences, about 10% appearing once. This sequence was found in a male donor with ankylosing spondylitis. The gene calls are TRBV6-1 and TRBJ1-5, with D possibly matching TRBD1 (5 bases). The sample taken for sequencing was blood, either unsorted or a sorted T cell fraction (not recorded which). Here the CDR3 reads CASSARDNQPQHF. The CDR3 DNA follows: TGTGCCAGCAGTGCCAGGGACAATCAGCCCCAGCATTTT.